This T cell receptor (beta chain) is from a study of T cell repertoires in cytomegalovirus infection. For the study at large: Recently identified HLA-C-restricted CMV epitopes and well-studied HLA-B-restricted CMV epitopes were used by the study. In public TCR beta signatures, there were indications of both CMV infection and matching HLA type. Notes on the study in general: In two of eight donors, the top clonotype was HLA-C-restricted CMV-specific.

This clonotype was detected a few times. Its antigen is currently unknown. TCRdb used MiXCR to reprocess the reads, holding one entry per CDR3 protein. Of about 830,000 distinct CDR3 sequences in the sample, roughly 33% were seen once. The CDR3 loop spans 15 amino acids. Trimming at V came to 4 bases and at J to 8 bases, leaving 11 bases not matched to a gene. This TCR was sampled from a human donor in good health (CMV status not recorded). Some clones in this sample may be carry-over from other donors' samples. The source was cultured CD8+ T cells from PBMCs, collected from culture after CMV antigen stimulation. The chain couples TRBV12-3 or TRBV12-4 to TRBJ2-1, with TRBD1 matching over 7 bases. In nucleotides, the CDR3 is TGTGCCAGCAGTTGGGCAGGGGGAACATACTATGAGCAGTTCTTC. It translates to CASSWAGGTYYEQFF.